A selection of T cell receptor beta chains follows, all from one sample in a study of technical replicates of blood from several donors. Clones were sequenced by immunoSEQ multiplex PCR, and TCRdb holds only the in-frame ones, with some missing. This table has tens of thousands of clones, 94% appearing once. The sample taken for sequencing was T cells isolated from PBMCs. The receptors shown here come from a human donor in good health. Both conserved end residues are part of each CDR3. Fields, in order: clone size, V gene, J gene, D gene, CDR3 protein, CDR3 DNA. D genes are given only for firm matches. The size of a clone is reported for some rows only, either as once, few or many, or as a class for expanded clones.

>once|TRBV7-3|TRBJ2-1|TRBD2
CASSLQSGGAHEQFF
TGTGCCAGCAGCTTGCAGAGCGGGGGGGCCCATGAGCAGTTCTTC
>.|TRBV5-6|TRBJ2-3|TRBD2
CASSLYVLAGFDTQYF
TGTGCCAGCAGCTTGTATGTACTAGCGGGATTCGATACGCAGTATTTT
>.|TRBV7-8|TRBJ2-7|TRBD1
CASRTGDQPYEQYF
TGTGCCAGCAGGACAGGGGATCAGCCCTACGAGCAGTACTTC
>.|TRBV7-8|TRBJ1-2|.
CASDGGDTWDGYGYTF
TGTGCCAGCGATGGGGGGGACACCTGGGATGGCTATGGCTACACCTTC
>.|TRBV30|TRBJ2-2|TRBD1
CAWSPGGTGELFF
TGTGCCTGGAGCCCAGGGGGAACCGGGGAGCTGTTTTTT
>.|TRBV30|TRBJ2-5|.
CAWSVQGHWEQYF
TGTGCCTGGAGTGTACAGGGACACTGGGAGCAGTACTTC
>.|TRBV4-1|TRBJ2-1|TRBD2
CASRRGSGNEQFF
TGCGCCAGCAGACGCGGGAGTGGAAATGAGCAGTTCTTC
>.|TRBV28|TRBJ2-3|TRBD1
CASSTEGQGTGDTQYF
TGTGCCAGCAGCACCGAAGGACAGGGGACAGGAGATACGCAGTATTTT
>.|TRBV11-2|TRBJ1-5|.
CASSLGPGNNQPQHF
TGTGCCAGCAGCTTAGGACCGGGGAACAATCAGCCCCAGCATTTT
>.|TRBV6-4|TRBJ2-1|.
CASSANEYNEQFF
TGTGCCAGCAGTGCGAACGAGTACAATGAGCAGTTCTTC
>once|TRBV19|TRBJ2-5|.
CASSMGGQRQETQYF
TGTGCCAGTAGTATGGGGGGTCAGCGGCAAGAGACCCAGTACTTC
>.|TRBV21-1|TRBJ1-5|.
CASSDAGQGNQPQHF
TGTGCCAGCAGCGATGCGGGTCAGGGGAATCAGCCCCAGCATTTT
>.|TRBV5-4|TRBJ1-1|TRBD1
CASSDNRGGGDTEAFF
TGTGCCAGCAGCGACAACAGGGGCGGAGGGGACACTGAAGCTTTCTTT
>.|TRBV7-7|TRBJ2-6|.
CASSLNPTSGANVLTF
TGTGCCAGCAGCTTAAACCCCACTTCTGGGGCCAACGTCCTGACTTTC
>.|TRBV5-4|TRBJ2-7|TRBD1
CASSLQGASYEQYF
TGTGCCAGCAGCCTACAGGGGGCTTCCTACGAGCAGTACTTC
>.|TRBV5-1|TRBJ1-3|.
CASSLAAAPSGNTIYF
TGCGCCAGCAGCTTGGCCGCGGCACCCTCTGGAAACACCATATATTTT
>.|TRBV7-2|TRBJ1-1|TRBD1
CASSLRDRGMNTEAFF
TGTGCCAGCAGCTTACGGGACAGGGGCATGAACACTGAAGCTTTCTTT
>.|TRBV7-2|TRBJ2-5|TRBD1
CASSGQGVQTQYF
TGTGCCAGCAGCGGACAGGGGGTTCAGACCCAGTACTTC
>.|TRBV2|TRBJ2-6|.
CASSDPGVSGANVLTF
TGTGCCAGCAGTGACCCAGGGGTCTCTGGGGCCAACGTCCTGACTTTC
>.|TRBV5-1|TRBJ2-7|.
CASSSTGDAYEQYF
TGCGCCAGCAGTTCGACGGGAGACGCCTACGAGCAGTACTTC
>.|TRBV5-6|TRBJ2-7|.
CASSLDRASSQYF
TGTGCCAGCAGCTTGGACAGGGCTTCTAGCCAGTACTTC
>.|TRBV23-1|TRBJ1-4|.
CASSQSGTLSNEKLFF
TGCGCCAGCAGTCAGTCCGGGACTCTTAGTAATGAAAAACTGTTTTTT
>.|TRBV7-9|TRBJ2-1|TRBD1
CASSLGTGGVDEQFF
TGTGCCAGCAGCTTAGGGACAGGTGGGGTCGATGAGCAGTTCTTC
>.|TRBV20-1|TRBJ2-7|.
CSARDGKGQYF
TGCAGTGCTAGAGACGGGAAGGGGCAGTACTTC
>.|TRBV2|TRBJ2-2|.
CASRTSRGGTGELFF
TGTGCCAGCAGGACTAGCCGAGGGGGGACCGGGGAGCTGTTTTTT
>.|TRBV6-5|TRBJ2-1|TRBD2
CASSKTSGSHNEQFF
TGTGCCAGCAGTAAGACTAGCGGGAGCCACAATGAGCAGTTCTTC
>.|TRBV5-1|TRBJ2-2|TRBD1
CASSRAGGQGGTGELFF
TGCGCCAGCAGCCGTGCCGGAGGACAGGGAGGAACCGGGGAGCTGTTTTTT
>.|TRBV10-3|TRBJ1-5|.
CAISESPGGNQPQHF
TGTGCCATCAGTGAGTCCCCGGGAGGCAATCAGCCCCAGCATTTT
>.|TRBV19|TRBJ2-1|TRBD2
CATGTSVSSSYNEQFF
TGTGCGACCGGGACTAGCGTTTCCAGCTCCTACAATGAGCAGTTCTTC
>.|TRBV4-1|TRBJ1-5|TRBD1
CASSQEYRGRNQPQHF
TGCGCCAGCAGCCAAGAATACAGGGGGCGGAATCAGCCCCAGCATTTT
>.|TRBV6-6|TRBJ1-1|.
CASSYWDKNTEAFF
TGTGCCAGCAGTTACTGGGACAAGAACACTGAAGCTTTCTTT
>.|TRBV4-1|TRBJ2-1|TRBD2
CASSQVRRLAGTEQFF
TGCGCCAGCAGCCAAGTTCGGAGACTAGCGGGAACTGAGCAGTTCTTC
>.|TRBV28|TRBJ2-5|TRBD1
CASSTTGVAPEETQYF
TGTGCCAGCAGTACGACAGGGGTAGCACCCGAAGAGACCCAGTACTTC
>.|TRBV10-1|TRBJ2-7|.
CASSGLAGRGGYEQYF
TGCGCCAGCAGTGGCCTGGCGGGGCGGGGCGGCTACGAGCAGTACTTC
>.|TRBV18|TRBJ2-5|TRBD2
CASSPGTSETQYF
TGTGCCAGCTCACCCGGGACTAGTGAGACCCAGTACTTC
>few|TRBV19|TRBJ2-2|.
CASNGGDTNTGELFF
TGTGCCAGTAATGGGGGGGACACGAACACCGGGGAGCTGTTTTTT
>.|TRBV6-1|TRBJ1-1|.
CASTNGQPTEAFF
TGTGCCAGCACCAACGGACAGCCTACTGAAGCTTTCTTT
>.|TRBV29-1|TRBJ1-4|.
CSVDREGVGEKLFF
TGCAGCGTTGACAGGGAAGGGGTTGGTGAAAAACTGTTTTTT
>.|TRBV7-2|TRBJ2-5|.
CASSLEWGLRKTQYF
TGTGCCAGCAGCTTAGAGTGGGGACTCCGGAAGACCCAGTACTTC
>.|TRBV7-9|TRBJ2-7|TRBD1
CASSLYAAGGEQYF
TGTGCCAGCAGCTTATATGCGGCAGGGGGCGAGCAGTACTTC
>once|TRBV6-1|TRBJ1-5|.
CASSDLYNQPQHF
TGTGCCAGCAGTGATTTATACAATCAGCCCCAGCATTTT